The entry below describes one T cell receptor beta chain. The sample is drawn from a study of cytomegalovirus exposure and HLA in healthy donors. Profiled with immunoSEQ multiplex PCR; TCRdb holds only in-frame clones, not every one. The sample holds 200,000 or so clones, roughly 91% seen once. Germline assignment: CDR1 MNHEY and CDR2 SMNVEV (reference sequence). V dropped 2 bases and J dropped 6 bases, with 14 bases sitting between them. The CDR3 totals 15 residues. Material: PBMCs. The chain has TRBV27 and TRBJ1-5; a weak D match, TRBD1 (5 bases). The receptor was isolated from a woman younger than 35 in good health and CMV-seropositive. The CDR3 sequence is CASSLAFGGSQPQHF. CDR3 bases: TGTGCCAGCAGTTTAGCCTTCGGGGGAAGTCAGCCCCAGCATTTT.